This T cell receptor (beta chain) was recovered during a study of T cells in localized non-small cell lung cancer. TCRdb's table, derived via immunoSEQ multiplex PCR, lists solely in-frame clones and lacks some. The sample includes 50,000 to 60,000 clones, around 81% of them seen just once. The starting material was PBMCs, obtained before any cancer treatment. The sequence was collected from a woman aged 40 to 75 with stage II lung adenocarcinoma.

CDR3 in DNA: TGTGCCAGCTCACCACCGACCAACGAGCAGTACTTC. This codes for CASSPPTNEQYF. The genes are TRBV18 and TRBJ2-7; D unresolved. CDR1 and CDR2 from the germline V gene are KGHSH and LQKENI. Trimming shortened V by 0 bases and J by 5 bases, and 5 bases separated the two germline ends. This CDR3 region has 12 residues.